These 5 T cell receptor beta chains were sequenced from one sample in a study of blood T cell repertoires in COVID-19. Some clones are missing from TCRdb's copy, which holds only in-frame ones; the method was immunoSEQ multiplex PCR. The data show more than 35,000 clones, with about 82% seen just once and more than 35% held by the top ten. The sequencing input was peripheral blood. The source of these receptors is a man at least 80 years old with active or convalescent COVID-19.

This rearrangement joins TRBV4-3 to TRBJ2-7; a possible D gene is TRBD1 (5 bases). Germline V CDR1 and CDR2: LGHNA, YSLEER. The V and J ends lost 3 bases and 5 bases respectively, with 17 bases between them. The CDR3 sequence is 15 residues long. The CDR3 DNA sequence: TGCGCCAGCAGCCAGAGTAGTCAGGGTCCACACGAGCAGTACTTC. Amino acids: CASSQSSQGPHEQYF.

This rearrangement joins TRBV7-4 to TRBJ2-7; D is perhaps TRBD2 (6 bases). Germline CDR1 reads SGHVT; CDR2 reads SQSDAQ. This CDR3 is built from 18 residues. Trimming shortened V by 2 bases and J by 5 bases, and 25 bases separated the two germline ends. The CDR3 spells CASSLRGDSGNWPDEQYF. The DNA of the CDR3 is TGTGCCAGCAGCTTAAGAGGGGACTCGGGGAATTGGCCCGACGAGCAGTACTTC.

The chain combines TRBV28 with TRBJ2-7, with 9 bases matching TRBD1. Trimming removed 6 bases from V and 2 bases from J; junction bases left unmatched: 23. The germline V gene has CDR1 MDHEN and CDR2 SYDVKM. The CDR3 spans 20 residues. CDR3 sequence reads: CASRTTGTGNKWESPYEQYF. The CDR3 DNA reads TGTGCCAGCAGAACAACCGGGACAGGGAATAAGTGGGAGTCTCCCTACGAGCAGTACTTC.

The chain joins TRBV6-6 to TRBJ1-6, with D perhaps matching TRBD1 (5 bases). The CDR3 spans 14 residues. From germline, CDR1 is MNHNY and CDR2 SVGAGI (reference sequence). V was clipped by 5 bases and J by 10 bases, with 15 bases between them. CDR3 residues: CASSRTNGGSPLHF. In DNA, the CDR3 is TGTGCCAGCAGTAGGACTAACGGGGGATCACCCCTCCACTTT.

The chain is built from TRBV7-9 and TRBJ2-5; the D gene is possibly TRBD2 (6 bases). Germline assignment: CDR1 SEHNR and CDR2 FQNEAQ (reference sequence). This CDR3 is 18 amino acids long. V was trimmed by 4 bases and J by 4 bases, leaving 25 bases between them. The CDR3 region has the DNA TGTGCCAGCAGCTCGGAGAAGTCCGGGGGATTCAAGCGAGAGACCCAGTACTTC. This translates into CASSSEKSGGFKRETQYF. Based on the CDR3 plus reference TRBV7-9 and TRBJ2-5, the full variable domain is DTGVSQNPRHKITKRGQNVTFRCDPISEHNRLYWYRQTLGQGPEFLTYFQNEAQLEKSRLLSDRFSAERPKGSFSTLEIQRTEQGDSAMYLCASSSEKSGGFKRETQYFGPGTRLLVL.